This T cell receptor beta chain was identified in a study of long-term antiretroviral therapy in people with HIV. The libraries were made with immunoSEQ v3.0 at survey level. The study targeted about 40,000-55,000 T-cell genomes per sample in sequencing. Method: immunoSEQ multiplex PCR; TCRdb's copy keeps in-frame clones and lacks some. The sample lists some 28,000 clones, 78% occurring once. Only a few counts were recorded for this clone. Antigen unknown. People in the study who had HIV all got their treatment in the United States. Study findings and constraints: Dominant in the repertoire at all time points were clones expanded before ART. HIV repertoires had narrower CDR3 length ranges than controls.

CDR3 size: 12 residues. Germline-derived CDR1 and CDR2 are GTSNPN and SVGIG (reference sequence). V lost 4 bases and J lost 6, with 12 bases in between. This chain uses TRBV30 with TRBJ2-5, with D perhaps being TRBD1 or TRBD2 (5 bases each). The sequence derives from a man between 18 and 35 years old with HIV. The starting material was unsorted PBMCs, obtained 1.5 years before starting antiretroviral therapy. CDR3 coding DNA: TGTGCCTGGATGGGACCCTTAAAGACCCAGTACTTC. Amino acids: CAWMGPLKTQYF. The complete variable domain, with remaining parts taken from reference TRBV30 and TRBJ2-5, reads SQTIHQWPATLVQPVGSPLSLECTVEGTSNPNLYWYRQAAGRGLQLLFYSVGIGQISSEVPQNLSASRPQDRQFILSSKKLLLSDSGFYLCAWMGPLKTQYFGPGTRLLVL.